These 32 T cell receptor beta chains were sequenced from one sample in a study of tumor-infiltrating lymphocytes in primary liver carcinoma. The study co-extracted DNA and RNA from 20-30 mg of unsorted bulk tissue. With a constant-region primer, TCR beta cDNA was made from around 520 ng of total RNA. Investigators got TCR beta libraries out of three nested multiplex PCR rounds, done with slightly modified ARM-PCR. The first two PCR rounds, roughly 9 cycles each, used TRBV1-TRBV30 forward primers and a C-beta reverse primer. TCRdb re-called the multiplex PCR reads with MiXCR, one entry per CDR3 protein. The sample includes 75,000 to 90,000 distinct CDR3 sequences, over 60% seen only once; the top ten take 19%. Sequenced material: liver tumor tissue from sampling region 1. Subset defined: tumor region T1, superior pole. The receptors shown here come from a man in his forties with primary liver carcinoma and hepatitis B virus infection.

As for this clonotype: A junction boundary mismatches the germline segment, possibly from a read error. The chain carries TRBV11-1 and TRBJ2-2; D perhaps matches TRBD2 (6 bases). The germline CDR1 and CDR2 sequences are SGHAT and FQDESV (reference sequence). CDR3 size: 13 residues. CDR3 DNA: TGTGTCAGCAGCTTACTAGCCGGTGGGAAGCTGTTTTTT. Amino acid sequence: CVSSLLAGGKLFF.

Regarding this clonotype: This may arise from a read error, as a much more abundant clone is one base away. A read error is likely, as this CDR3 ends without the conserved phenylalanine or tryptophan. J is TRBJ2-7 and V is TRBV13, with D tentatively TRBD2 (5 bases). Germline V gives CDR1 PRHDT, CDR2 FYEKMQ (reference sequence). V gave up 0 bases and J gave up 1 base, with 13 bases separating them. The CDR3 spans 16 residues. CDR3 amino acids: CASSLGGRGGSYEQYL. CDR3 DNA sequence: TGTGCCAGCAGCTTAGGAGGCCGGGGTGGATCCTACGAGCAGTACCTC.

On this clonotype: Without the conserved terminal phenylalanine or tryptophan, this CDR3 likely stems from a read error. This chain uses TRBV6-5 with TRBJ2-2; D not certain. The CDR3 is made up of 15 amino acids. The germline V gene encodes CDR1 MNHEY and CDR2 SVGAGI. Here the CDR3 reads CASCYTVDDTGELFS. CDR3 bases: TGTGCCAGCTGTTACACAGTGGACGACACCGGGGAGCTGTTTTCT.

With regard to this clonotype: One junction end disagrees with the germline gene, perhaps due to a read error. The rearrangement links TRBV6-2 or TRBV6-3 to TRBJ2-7, with 11 bases matching TRBD1. From germline, CDR1 is MNHEY and CDR2 SVGEGT. The CDR3 is 15 amino acids. CDR3 DNA: TGTGCCAGCAACTCCCCGGGACAGGGGGACGACGAGCAGTACTTT. Amino acid sequence: CASNSPGQGDDEQYF.

This clonotype was seen ten or more times. J is TRBJ1-5 and V is TRBV4-1; D is undetermined. The germline V gene has CDR1 MGHRA and CDR2 YSYEKL. Trimming left V 3 bases short and J 0 bases short, with 6 bases between. The CDR3 covers 14 residues. CDR3 protein: CASSQGYSNQPQHF. CDR3 nucleotides: TGCGCCAGCAGCCAGGGGTATAGCAATCAGCCCCAGCATTTT.

The chain couples TRBV20-1 to TRBJ2-3, with D unresolved. The germline CDR1 and CDR2 sequences are DFQATT and SNEGSKA (reference sequence). The CDR3 has 13 residues. Trimming took off 6 bases at V and 5 bases at J, with 15 bases between the two ends. The CDR3 coding sequence is TGCAGTGCCCCCGGCCGACTTGGAGATACGCAGTATTTT. Translated: CSAPGRLGDTQYF.

Note on this clonotype: One end of the junction is discordant with germline, which a read error may explain. The gene calls are TRBV6-5 and TRBJ2-7; D is unresolved. The length of the CDR3 is 13 residues. CDR1 and CDR2 from the germline V gene are MNHEY and SVGAGI. As DNA, the CDR3 is TGCGCCAGCAGCCAACTGAGTGTGAACGAGCAGTACTTC. Translation gives CASSQLSVNEQYF.

Note on this clonotype: An end of the junction differs from the germline gene, which may be a read error. The chain combines TRBV29-1 with TRBJ2-3, with 10 bases matching TRBD1. Germline CDR1 and CDR2: SQVTM and ANQGSEA. There are 14 residues in the CDR3. This CDR3 is CTVKHGQGADTQYF. The CDR3 DNA is TGCACCGTTAAACACGGACAGGGGGCAGATACGCAGTATTTT.

This clonotype was found a few times. In this CDR3 the conserved last residue, phenylalanine or tryptophan, is missing, so a read error is likely. The chain employs TRBV11-3 and TRBJ2-2; D gene unclear. CDR1 and CDR2 from the germline V gene are SGHNT and YENEEA. The CDR3 is made up of 12 amino acids. Trimming cost V 5 bases and J 10 bases, with 11 bases left between them. Here the CDR3 reads CASSPYGEELFL. DNA of the CDR3: TGTGCCAGCAGCCCTTACGGCGAGGAGCTGTTTTTA.

To note about this clonotype: A read error may be the cause here, since a much bigger clone is one base away. The rearrangement links TRBV29-1 to TRBJ2-3; D perhaps matches TRBD2 (6 bases). Germline V gives CDR1 SQVTM, CDR2 ANQGSEA. The CDR3 length is 13 residues. The CDR3 sequence is CSVEETSTDTRYF. CDR3 coding DNA: TGCAGCGTTGAAGAAACTAGCACAGATACGCGGTATTTT.

Concerning this clonotype itself: This may be a read error: a much more frequent sequence differs by one nucleotide. The chain is built from TRBV28 and TRBJ2-3; TRBD1 agrees at 10 bases. V gave up 4 bases and J gave up 1 base; unmatched junction bases: 8. Germline CDR1 reads MDHEN; CDR2 reads SYDVKM. The CDR3 covers 17 residues. Here the CDR3 DNA reads TGTGCCAGCAGTTCGGACAGGGGGAGGGAGCGCACAGATACGCAGTATTTT. Its protein is CASSSDRGRERTDTQYF.

The chain has TRBV5-5 and TRBJ2-1; 11 bases map to TRBD2. The V and J ends lost 1 base and 6 bases, in that order; junction bases with no gene match: 12. Germline loops: CDR1 SGHKS, CDR2 YYEKEE (reference sequence). This CDR3 contains 18 residues. The CDR3 nucleotides read TGTGCCAGCAGCTTGACTAGCGGGAGCAAACCCCCCTGCAATGAGCAGTTCTTC. Protein sequence: CASSLTSGSKPPCNEQFF.

Concerning this clonotype itself: This clone may be a read error of a much larger clone one base away. The chain is built from TRBV5-1 and TRBJ2-2; 14 bases align to TRBD2. Germline V lookup: CDR1 SGHRS, CDR2 YFSETQ. This CDR3 comprises 15 residues. The trim removed 3 bases at V and 7 bases at J, leaving 2 bases unmatched. The CDR3 reads CASSWGLAGVGELFF. CDR3 sequence (DNA): TGCGCCAGCAGCTGGGGACTAGCGGGAGTCGGGGAGCTGTTTTTT.

The J gene is TRBJ2-2, the V gene TRBV29-1; 7 bases map to TRBD1. Unmatched junction bases numbered 14, after V lost 4 bases and J lost 9 bases. Per the germline V gene, CDR1 is SQVTM and CDR2 is ANQGSEA. The CDR3 runs 15 residues. The CDR3 DNA follows: TGCAGCGTTGGACAGGGAAGTATCGGCGCCTGGGAGCTGTTTTTT. This gives the protein CSVGQGSIGAWELFF.

The J gene is TRBJ1-1, the V gene TRBV11-2; D remains ambiguous. Trimming cost V 6 bases and J 5 bases, with 22 bases left between them. There are 16 residues in the CDR3. Germline lookup yields CDR1 SGHAT and CDR2 FQNNGV. CDR3 DNA: TGTGCCAGCAGTTTCGATTTGGGCGGAAGAGTTACTGAAGCTTTCTTT. Encoded protein: CASSFDLGGRVTEAFF.

This clonotype was detected ten times or more. The CDR3 DNA follows: TGCGCCAGCAGTGAGGGGGCTTCTGAAAAACTGTTTTTT. Protein product: CASSEGASEKLFF. The chain uses TRBV10-1 and TRBJ1-4; possible D gene TRBD1, 5 bases. Trimming stripped 2 bases from V and 7 bases from J, with 8 bases between. Germline-derived CDR1 and CDR2 are WNHNN and SYGVQD (reference sequence). The CDR3 is made up of 13 amino acids.

This clonotype showed up many times. The chain has TRBV7-8 and TRBJ2-5; TRBD2 agrees at 9 bases. Trimming took 5 bases from V and 4 from J; bases not matched to a gene: 5. There are 14 residues in the CDR3. Germline lookup yields CDR1 SGHVS and CDR2 FQNEAQ. CDR3 protein: CASSQLAGVETQYF. The CDR3 DNA reads TGTGCCAGCAGCCAATTAGCGGGAGTAGAGACCCAGTACTTC. Full variable domain (rest looked up from reference TRBV7-8 and TRBJ2-5): GAGVSQSPRYKVAKRGQDVALRCDPISGHVSLFWYQQALGQGPEFLTYFQNEAQLDKSGLPSDRFFAERPEGSVSTLKIQRTQQEDSAVYLCASSQLAGVETQYFGPGTRLLVL.

On this clonotype: A read error may account for a junction end that differs from germline. The V call is TRBV12-3 or TRBV12-4, the J call TRBJ2-7; D tentatively reads TRBD1 or TRBD2 (5 bases each). This CDR3 is built from 15 residues. The CDR3 region has the DNA TGTGCCAGCAGTGTCCTTATTGGGGGATCCTACAAGCAGTACTTC. This encodes CASSVLIGGSYKQYF.

This clonotype was seen a single time. The CDR3 ends on some other residue instead of the conserved phenylalanine or tryptophan, so this is likely a read error. J is TRBJ2-7 and V is TRBV6-1, with TRBD2 matching 8 bases. Per the germline V gene, CDR1 is MNHNS and CDR2 is SASEGT. CDR3 length equals 15 residues. For the CDR3, the DNA is TGTGCCAGCTGTGAAGAGGCGGGGGGTAGCTACGAGCAGTACCTC. Translating gives CASCEEAGGSYEQYL.

Many counts were recorded for this clonotype. This chain joins TRBV29-1 and TRBJ1-3, with D perhaps matching TRBD1 (5 bases). The germline V and J ends were trimmed by 2 bases and 3 bases, with 11 bases remaining between them. Germline V lookup: CDR1 SQVTM, CDR2 ANQGSEA. The CDR3 loop spans 14 amino acids. The DNA for the CDR3 is TGCAGCGTTGAACCTTGGGGGAGTGGAAACACCATATATTTT. It codes for CSVEPWGSGNTIYF.

This clonotype was detected once. This sequence may be a read error, since a much larger clone differs from it by one base. The J gene is TRBJ1-4, the V gene TRBV2; D call uncertain. The V gene lost 2 bases and the J gene lost 8 bases, with 12 bases spanning the gap. The CDR3 length is 14 residues. Germline CDR1 reads SNHLY; CDR2 reads FYNNEI. The CDR3 region is CASSETFSHEKLFF. The CDR3 region has the DNA TGTGCCAGCAGTGAAACGTTTTCGCACGAAAAACTGTTTTTT.

Points on this clonotype: The final CDR3 position lacks the conserved phenylalanine or tryptophan, pointing to a likely read error. The chain has TRBV6-5 and TRBJ2-3; 10 bases map to TRBD2. CDR1 and CDR2 from the germline V gene are MNHEY and SVGAGI. The CDR3 is 19 amino acids. The CDR3 coding sequence is TGTGACAGCAGTACACCCAACTTAGCGGGAGGTTCCCTCACAGATACGCAGTATCTT. Translating it yields CDSSTPNLAGGSLTDTQYL.

Worth noting for this clonotype: In this CDR3 the conserved last residue, phenylalanine or tryptophan, is missing, so a read error is likely. This chain joins TRBV6-6 and TRBJ2-5; D not certain. CDR1 is MNHNY, CDR2 SVGAGI, per germline (reference sequence). The CDR3 consists of 11 residues. Trimming removed 9 bases from V and 3 bases from J, with 8 bases in between. In DNA, the CDR3 is TGTGCCAGTAGTACCGAAGAGACCCAGTACTCC. It yields the protein CASSTEETQYS.

This chain joins TRBV29-1 and TRBJ2-7; 10 positions match TRBD1. Germline V gene lookup returns CDR1 SQVTM and CDR2 ANQGSEA. The CDR3 loop spans 14 amino acids. Trimming took 7 bases from V and 3 from J; bases not matched to a gene: 9. This CDR3 is CSAGVGTGDYEQYF. The CDR3 region has the DNA TGCAGCGCTGGAGTCGGGACAGGGGACTACGAGCAGTACTTC.

In the case of this clonotype: Since no conserved phenylalanine or tryptophan closes the CDR3, a read error is the likely cause. The chain recombines TRBV6-1 with TRBJ2-1, with a tentative D call TRBD1 (6 bases). Trimming removed 4 bases at V and 10 bases at J, with 20 bases between. There are 15 residues in the CDR3. Germline V gene lookup returns CDR1 MNHNS and CDR2 SASEGT. The DNA of the CDR3 is TGTGCCAGCAGTGCTCACAGGGCCACTTCCAACGAGCAGTTCTTA. It is translated as CASSAHRATSNEQFL.

Comment on this clonotype: This sequence may be a read error, since a much larger clone differs from it by one base. This chain uses TRBV6-6 with TRBJ2-3; TRBD2 is a possible D gene (6 bases). Trimming removed 8 bases at V and 1 base at J, with 10 bases between. This CDR3 has 13 amino acids. Germline values: CDR1 MNHNY, CDR2 SVGAGI (reference sequence). CDR3: CASGTLGTDTQYF. The CDR3 DNA is TGTGCCAGCGGGACTCTAGGCACAGATACGCAGTATTTT.

This chain's CDR3 is CASSSWLGGRETQYF. CDR3 nucleotides: TGTGCCAGCAGCTCCTGGTTGGGGGGGCGAGAGACCCAGTACTTC. V is TRBV6-5 and J is TRBJ2-5; TRBD2 might be the D (7 bases). The germline CDR1 and CDR2 sequences are MNHEY and SVGAGI. The V and J ends lost 6 bases and 4 bases respectively, with 18 bases between them. This CDR3 is built from 15 residues.

This clonotype has just a few counts. The chain combines TRBV18 with TRBJ1-1, with no clear D. The CDR3 loop spans 13 amino acids. Germline V gives CDR1 KGHSH, CDR2 LQKENI. V was shortened by 3 bases and J by 5 bases, with 10 bases between the two germline ends. The CDR3 sequence: CASSPKGNTEAFF. The CDR3 nucleotides read TGTGCCAGCTCACCGAAGGGCAATACTGAAGCTTTCTTT.

This clonotype turned up a few times. This may come from a read error, since a much larger clone is one base off. This chain joins TRBV5-8 and TRBJ2-7, with no clear D. The CDR3 covers 11 residues. Germline V lookup: CDR1 SGHTS, CDR2 YDEGEE. V shed 6 bases and J shed 5 bases, with 9 bases lying between them. The CDR3 is CASNRVHEQYF. In nucleotides, the CDR3 is TGTGCCAGCAACCGGGTCCACGAGCAGTACTTC.

As for this clonotype: Just one base apart from a much larger clone, this may be a read error. CDR3 sequence: CASSSGPGTGSSYNEQFF. CDR3 nucleotides: TGCGCCAGCAGCTCGGGTCCCGGGACAGGGAGCTCCTACAATGAGCAGTTCTTC. The rearrangement uses TRBV5-1 and TRBJ2-1, with TRBD1 identical over 9 bases. CDR3 length: 18 amino acids. V gave up 3 bases and J gave up 0 bases; unmatched junction bases: 10. Germline assignment: CDR1 SGHRS and CDR2 YFSETQ.

On this clonotype itself: Mismatch with germline at one junction end may stem from a read error. The chain uses TRBV6-2 or TRBV6-3 and TRBJ2-7; TRBD1 aligns across 8 bases. The CDR3 runs 14 residues. The germline gives CDR1 MNHEY, CDR2 SVGEGT. In nucleotides, the CDR3 is TGTGCTAGCAGCACATCAGGGGGCAATCGGGAGCGGTACTTC. It encodes CASSTSGGNRERYF.

As concerns this clonotype: Lacking the conserved final phenylalanine or tryptophan, this CDR3 likely reflects a read error. The limits of the CDR3 on the DNA are not certain, so only TCRdb's listed CDR3 is given. The V call is TRBV29-1, the J call TRBJ2-3; TRBD1 is the table's D call, not checked against the DNA. Counting both end residues, the CDR3 totals 14 amino acids. Germline V gene data show CDR1 as SQVTM and CDR2 as ANQGSEA. CDR3 region: CSVESRDGTDTQYP.